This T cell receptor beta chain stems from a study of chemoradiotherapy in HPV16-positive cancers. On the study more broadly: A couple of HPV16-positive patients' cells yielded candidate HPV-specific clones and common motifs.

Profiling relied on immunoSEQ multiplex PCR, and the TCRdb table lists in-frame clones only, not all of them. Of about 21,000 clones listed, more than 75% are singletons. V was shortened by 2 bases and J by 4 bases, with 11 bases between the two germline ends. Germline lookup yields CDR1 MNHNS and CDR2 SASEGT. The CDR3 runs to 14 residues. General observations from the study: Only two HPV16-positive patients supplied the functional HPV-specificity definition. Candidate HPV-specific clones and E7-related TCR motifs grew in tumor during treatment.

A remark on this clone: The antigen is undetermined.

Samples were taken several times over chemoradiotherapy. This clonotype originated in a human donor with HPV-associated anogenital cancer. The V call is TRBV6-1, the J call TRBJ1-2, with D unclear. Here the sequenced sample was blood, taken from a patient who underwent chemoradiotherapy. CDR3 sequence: CASSEKAETYGYTF. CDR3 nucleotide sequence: TGTGCCAGCAGTGAAAAGGCAGAGACCTATGGCTACACCTTC.